This T cell receptor (beta chain) was recovered during a study of shared clonotypes between healthy human individuals. Study findings and constraints: Measured sharing among donors was expected to vary with sequencing depth.

The repertoire was sequenced with immunoSEQ multiplex PCR; TCRdb's copy has only in-frame clones and lacks some. The sample records about half a million clones, 70% to 85% being singletons. Healthy adults negative for HIV, lacking recent acute infections or vaccinations, served as donors. Only Caucasian adults living in Nashville, Tennessee served as donors. There are a few counts of this clone. The target antigen is unknown. Source material: PBMCs. This receptor was taken from a middle-aged woman in good health. Some clones in this sample may be carry-over from other donors' samples.

The CDR3 nucleotides are TGTGCCAGCAGCTTAGAACAGGGCTCGGCCTACGAGCAGTACTTC. This translates into CASSLEQGSAYEQYF. This chain connects TRBV7-8 to TRBJ2-7; tentative D call: TRBD1 (6 bases). This CDR3 region has 15 residues. The V end lost 1 base, the J end lost 2 bases, and 12 bases lay between the germline ends. Germline CDR1 is SGHVS and CDR2 is FQNEAQ. Full variable domain (outside the CDR3, taken from reference TRBV7-8 and TRBJ2-7): GAGVSQSPRYKVAKRGQDVALRCDPISGHVSLFWYQQALGQGPEFLTYFQNEAQLDKSGLPSDRFFAERPEGSVSTLKIQRTQQEDSAVYLCASSLEQGSAYEQYFGPGTRLTVT.